This T cell receptor (beta chain) was identified in a study of blood T cell repertoires in COVID-19. Study details: From the United States, Italy and Spain came samples of acute and convalescent COVID-19. Sample material is recorded as cDNA or gDNA derived from T cells, B-cell-depleted T cells, or PBMCs.

Source study methods: Amplification of reference gene primers was used by the study to estimate nucleated cell counts. The method was immunoSEQ multiplex PCR; TCRdb's version includes in-frame clones alone and lacks a portion of them. V, J and clone size reflect that table, while D and trimming were determined from the DNA. The sample lists 100,000 to 150,000 clones; roughly 90% were seen once. The Seattle patients, enrolled during active infection, were followed longitudinally. The length of the CDR3 is 13 residues. Trimming at V came to 6 bases and at J to 7 bases, leaving 5 bases not matched to a gene.

This chain uses TRBV12-3 or TRBV12-4 with TRBJ1-4; 7 positions match TRBD1. The source is a man between 60 and 75 years old with COVID-19, enrolled during active disease. The specimen was peripheral blood. CDR3 in DNA: TGTGCCAGCAGGGGGCAGGGGGGTGAAAAACTGTTTTTT. Translation: CASRGQGGEKLFF.